The entry below gives a single T cell receptor beta chain sequence along with its context. The target antigen is unknown. This CDR3 is missing its conserved last phenylalanine or tryptophan, likely due to a read error. The data stem from a study of metastatic and nonmetastatic thyroid tumors. Findings of the study overall: Relative to benign nodules, malignant thyroid tumors were reportedly characterized by significantly elevated TCR beta diversity in blood and tumor.

Through MiXCR, TCRdb re-clonotyped the PCR reads. The table has about 18,000 clones, less than 40% seen once. There were no patients who had received any treatment before thyroid surgery. Per the germline V gene, CDR1 is DFQATT and CDR2 is SNEGSKA (reference sequence). The CDR3 is 11 residues long. Sequenced input: tumor tissue. J is TRBJ2-5 and V is TRBV20-1, with no clear D. This sequence originates from a male donor with papillary thyroid cancer or a benign thyroid nodule (not recorded which). Some clones in this sample may be carry-over from other donors' samples. The CDR3 protein is CSAPELETQYL. The CDR3 DNA sequence: TGCAGTGCTCCCGAATTGGAGACACAGTACTTA.